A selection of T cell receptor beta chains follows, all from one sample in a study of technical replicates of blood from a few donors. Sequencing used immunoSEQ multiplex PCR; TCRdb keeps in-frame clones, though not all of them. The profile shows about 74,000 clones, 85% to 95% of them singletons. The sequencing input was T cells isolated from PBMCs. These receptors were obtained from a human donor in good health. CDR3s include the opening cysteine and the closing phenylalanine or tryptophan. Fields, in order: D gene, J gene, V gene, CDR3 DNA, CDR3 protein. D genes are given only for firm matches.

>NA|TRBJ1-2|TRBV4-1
TGCGCCAGCAGCCAAGTATATGGCTACACCTTC
CASSQVYGYTF
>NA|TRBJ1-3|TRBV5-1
TGCGCCAGCAGCTTGGCCAGCTCTGGAAACACCATATATTTT
CASSLASSGNTIYF
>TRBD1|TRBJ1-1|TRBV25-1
TGTGCCTCCAACAGGGGGATGCCCTGGGGTACTGAAGCTTTCTTT
CASNRGMPWGTEAFF
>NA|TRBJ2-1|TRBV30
TGTGCCTGGAGTCCTCTCGACAGTTACAATGAGCAGTTCTTC
CAWSPLDSYNEQFF
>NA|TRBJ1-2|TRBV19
TGTGCCAGTAGGGCCGACAGCCTCTCTGAGTATGGCTACACCTTC
CASRADSLSEYGYTF
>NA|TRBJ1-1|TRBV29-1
TGCAGCGAAGTACATCTGAACACTGAAGCTTTCTTT
CSEVHLNTEAFF
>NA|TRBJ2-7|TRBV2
TGTGCCAGCAGCCAGGGGGGAGAGCAGTACTTC
CASSQGGEQYF
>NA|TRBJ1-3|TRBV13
TGTGCCAGCAGCCCCCGGGACTTTTCGCCCCGAAACACCATATATTTT
CASSPRDFSPRNTIYF
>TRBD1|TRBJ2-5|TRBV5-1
TGCGCCAGCTCGACAGGGGTGCAGGAGACCCAGTACTTC
CASSTGVQETQYF
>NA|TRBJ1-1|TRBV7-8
TGTGCCAGCAGCTTATACCACAGAGAGAATGAAGCTTTCTTT
CASSLYHRENEAFF